This T cell receptor beta chain was identified in a study of CD8 T cells in Susac syndrome. The wider study: At the time of blood draw, patients with Susac syndrome were therapy-naive, receiving corticosteroids, or receiving intravenous immunoglobulin alone.

CD8+ and CD4+ T cells from blood underwent TCR beta sequencing, which was carried out in a high-throughput format. Roughly 0.45 to 1 ug RNA was reverse transcribed with random hexamers. Amplification of TCR beta CDR3 spanned 54 Vbeta and 13 Jbeta via immunoSEQ multiplex PCR. TCRdb reanalysed the immunoSEQ multiplex PCR reads using MiXCR and keeps one entry per CDR3 protein. The sample contains about 120,000 distinct CDR3 sequences, over 85% of which appear only once. The sequenced material came from CD8+ T cells from PBMCs. This TCR derives from a human donor with Susac syndrome.

The CDR3 region is CASSLLAGGKETQYF. The CDR3 bases are TGTGCCAGCAGCTTGTTAGCGGGAGGGAAAGAGACCCAGTACTTC. The rearrangement joins TRBV7-3 to TRBJ2-5; 11 bases match TRBD2. Germline CDR1 and CDR2: SGHTA and FQGTGA. Losses at the gene ends were 3 bases for V and 3 bases for J; bases not matched to a gene: 3. The CDR3 extends over 15 amino acids.